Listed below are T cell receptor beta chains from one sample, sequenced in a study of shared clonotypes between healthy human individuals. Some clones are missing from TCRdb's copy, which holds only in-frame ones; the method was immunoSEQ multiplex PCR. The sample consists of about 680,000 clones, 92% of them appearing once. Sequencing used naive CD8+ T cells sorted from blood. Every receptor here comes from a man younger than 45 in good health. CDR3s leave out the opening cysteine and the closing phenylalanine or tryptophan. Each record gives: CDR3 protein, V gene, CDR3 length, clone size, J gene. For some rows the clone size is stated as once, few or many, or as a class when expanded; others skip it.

CDR3: AWSVSGGSYNEQF
V: TRBV30
length: 13
size: -
J: TRBJ2-1

CDR3: ASNSADRAYQETQY
V: TRBV7-9
length: 14
size: -
J: TRBJ2-5

CDR3: SVEVGRENTIY
V: TRBV29-1
length: 11
size: -
J: TRBJ1-3

CDR3: ASSPGTSGRALYTQY
V: TRBV7-3
length: 15
size: once
J: TRBJ2-3

CDR3: ATSGGQGGDEQF
V: TRBV15
length: 12
size: -
J: TRBJ2-1

CDR3: SVERAGNTDTQY
V: TRBV29-1
length: 12
size: -
J: TRBJ2-3

CDR3: ASSHGGDNEQF
V: TRBV19
length: 11
size: -
J: TRBJ2-1

CDR3: AITFAGGPSHEQF
V: TRBV11-2
length: 13
size: -
J: TRBJ2-1

CDR3: ASSEGSFYEQY
V: TRBV6-1
length: 11
size: -
J: TRBJ2-7

CDR3: ASSLQLIRDGAYEQY
V: TRBV11-2
length: 15
size: -
J: TRBJ2-7

CDR3: AIKGQGSDQPQH
V: TRBV10-3
length: 12
size: -
J: TRBJ1-5

CDR3: ASSLTGPGFYEQY
V: TRBV6-6
length: 13
size: -
J: TRBJ2-7

CDR3: ASSLASGLYEQY
V: TRBV7-8
length: 12
size: -
J: TRBJ2-7

CDR3: ASSPTGDRVPEQY
V: TRBV14
length: 13
size: -
J: TRBJ2-7

CDR3: AISESTEGLEYGYT
V: TRBV10-3
length: 14
size: -
J: TRBJ1-2

CDR3: ASSLYQGANTGELF
V: TRBV5-6
length: 14
size: -
J: TRBJ2-2

CDR3: ASSQDGTGGVTGELF
V: TRBV4-1
length: 15
size: -
J: TRBJ2-2

CDR3: ASSLGRGLAAIEQF
V: TRBV27
length: 14
size: -
J: TRBJ2-1

CDR3: ASSYASTPGPEAF
V: TRBV6-5
length: 13
size: -
J: TRBJ1-1

CDR3: ASSRALIGQGRTEAF
V: TRBV19
length: 15
size: -
J: TRBJ1-1

CDR3: ASSFGQGVNTIY
V: TRBV11-2
length: 12
size: -
J: TRBJ1-3

CDR3: ASSRVGWDTEAF
V: TRBV6-1
length: 12
size: -
J: TRBJ1-1

CDR3: ATSVGNRVGGYEQY
V: TRBV15
length: 14
size: -
J: TRBJ2-7

CDR3: ASSGQSGLRWNEQF
V: TRBV2
length: 14
size: -
J: TRBJ2-1

CDR3: ASSGLVGSSYNEQF
V: TRBV7-9
length: 14
size: -
J: TRBJ2-1

CDR3: AWQSGSIGGELF
V: TRBV30
length: 12
size: once
J: TRBJ2-2

CDR3: ASSLFGGYEQY
V: TRBV27
length: 11
size: once
J: TRBJ2-7

CDR3: ASSFGQGAYNEQF
V: TRBV27
length: 13
size: -
J: TRBJ2-1

CDR3: ASSSPASGDAVSYEQY
V: TRBV7-9
length: 16
size: once
J: TRBJ2-7

CDR3: ASSLEDRGNYNEQF
V: TRBV13
length: 14
size: -
J: TRBJ2-1

CDR3: ASSHLRDRLVPYEQY
V: TRBV27
length: 15
size: -
J: TRBJ2-7

CDR3: ASSWTLDSYEQY
V: TRBV7-6
length: 12
size: -
J: TRBJ2-7

CDR3: ASSPDSGIYNEQF
V: TRBV19
length: 13
size: -
J: TRBJ2-1

CDR3: ASSLYGSWPA
V: TRBV7-8
length: 10
size: -
J: TRBJ2-7